The present T cell receptor (beta chain) was sequenced within a study of Ad26.COV2.S vaccination and SARS-CoV-2 variants (dated by TCRdb to 2020 to 2022). Looking at the study overall: Donors in the vaccine arm were drawn from COV1001, a multicentre, randomized, double-blind, placebo-controlled phase I-IIa trial testing Ad26.COV2.S in healthy adults. Investigators did not know the trial group allocation while performing experiments and assessing outcomes. Participants in the trial were split at random into five groups of five each, receiving low-dose or high-dose Ad26.COV2.S once or twice, or else placebo on both occasions. Ad26.COV2.S was administered intramuscularly at a dose of 5x10^10 or 1x10^11 viral particles, either as one shot or as two shots given 56 days apart. A total of approximately 32 samples were included in the TCR-sequenced set, comprising roughly 19 Ad26.COV2.S vaccine recipients, 5 placebo recipients and 8 SARS-CoV-2 convalescent individuals. The specificity and breadth of SARS-CoV-2-reactive T cell receptors after Ad26.COV2.S vaccination were assessed by TCRbeta repertoire sequencing.

Of note for this clone: Its antigen specificity is not known. No much larger clone is present one base from it, and per-base qualities are unavailable.

The sample's treatment or condition, from its label and the paper: about 20 received Ad26.COV2.S at low or high dose, single or two shots; 5 received placebo; per-sample allocation not given. Repertoires of vaccine and placebo recipients were sequenced from samples taken on day 63 after the first injection. Between 29 July and 7 August 2020, Cohort 1b enrolled some 25 adults aged 18-55 years at one site in Boston, USA. Ad26.COV2.S was a replication-incompetent adenovirus type 26 vector that expressed a prefusion-stabilized SARS-CoV-2 spike protein derived from the original Wuhan strain. The germline V gene supplies CDR1 SQVTM and CDR2 ANQGSEA. The trim is 7 bases for V and 3 bases for J, with a gap of 6 bases between the germline ends. From the cysteine up to the phenylalanine, the CDR3 has a length of 10 residues. Just the 30-base CDR3 DNA is kept, in frame starting at base 1. Overall study results and their limits: Ad26.COV2.S recipients had higher spike-specific TCR breadth than placebo recipients (P = 0.0014). The study lacked the statistical power to compare responses across vaccine doses or regimens. Substantial breadth of spike-specific CD8+ and CD4+ T cell responses was reported after vaccination. Vaccine and placebo recipients had similar non-spike TCR breadth, a finding consistent with the vaccine containing only spike. The authors noted that the TCR breadth and depth analyses may have underestimated total T cell responses.

TCRbeta CDR3 regions were sequenced with the immunoSEQ Assay. After extraction, genomic DNA underwent amplification by bias-controlled multiplex PCR, followed by high-throughput sequencing. On the study's bioinformatics: To quantify the absolute abundance of every unique TCRbeta CDR3 region, sequences were collapsed and filtered. T cell fraction was estimated by normalizing TCRbeta template counts to usable DNA, with usable DNA measured through amplification of reference genes found in all nucleated cells. Repertoire TCRs were annotated as SARS-CoV-2-specific by exact matching of V gene, CDR3 amino acid sequence and J gene to a known reactive TCR set. The reference SARS-CoV-2 TCR set was derived from MIRA and filtered for enrichment in COVID-19-positive ImmuneCODE repertoires, a step that removed public or cross-reactive TCRs. Using the MIRA antigens, annotated TCRs were further analysed by specific ORF or by position within an ORF. Breadth was defined as the number of annotated unique rearrangements divided by the total number of unique productive rearrangements, and depth was defined as the summed frequency of the annotated unique rearrangements. Group comparisons of TCR breadth used two-sided Wilcoxon rank-sum tests. Sourced from immuneACCESS, this table was stored by TCRdb with only in-frame sequences that have V and J called. A share of the clones is absent; for the studies checked, an unresolved V gene accounts for under half, and the remainder has no known explanation. That table supplies the V and J calls and clone size; D and trimming were determined from the DNA. The sample table lists roughly 400,000 clones, about 89% of them with a count of one. The biggest ten clones account for under 2% of the sample.

The sample in question was peripheral blood, obtained in a trial of Ad26.COV2.S vaccine versus placebo. The chain joins TRBV29-1 to TRBJ1-1; no confident D gene assignment can be made. The clonotype was recovered from a person between 18 and 59 years old who received the Ad26.COV2.S COVID-19 vaccine or a placebo. For the CDR3, the sequence is CSAWDTEAFF. The nucleotide sequence is given as TGCAGCGCTTGGGACACTGAAGCTTTCTTT.